The clone carrying this TCR beta chain was found many times. V shed 3 bases and J shed 0 bases, with 8 bases lying between them. The germline CDR1 and CDR2 sequences are LNHNV and YYDKDF (reference sequence). The CDR3 has 14 amino acids. This sample was included in a study of T cells after yellow fever vaccination. TCRdb reprocessed the 5' RACE reads via MiXCR and lists one record per CDR3 protein. The repertoire consists of about 120,000 distinct CDR3 sequences, with 8% to 10% occurring once and the leading ten covering 30% to 50%. V gene TRBV15 combines with J gene TRBJ2-5; no clear D. Here the sequenced sample was CD8+ T cells sorted from PBMCs, taken on the day of the yellow fever booster vaccination. The clonotype comes from a man aged 18 to 35 who received the YFV17D yellow fever vaccine. The CDR3 reads CATSSGRDQETQYF. The CDR3 region has the DNA TGTGCCACCAGCAGCGGACGGGACCAAGAGACCCAGTACTTC. The full variable domain, rest sourced from reference TRBV15 and TRBJ2-5, is DAMVIQNPRYQVTQFGKPVTLSCSQTLNHNVMYWYQQKSSQAPKLLFHYYDKDFNNEADTPDNFQSRRPNTSFCFLDIRSPGLGDTAMYLCATSSGRDQETQYFGPGTRLLVL.